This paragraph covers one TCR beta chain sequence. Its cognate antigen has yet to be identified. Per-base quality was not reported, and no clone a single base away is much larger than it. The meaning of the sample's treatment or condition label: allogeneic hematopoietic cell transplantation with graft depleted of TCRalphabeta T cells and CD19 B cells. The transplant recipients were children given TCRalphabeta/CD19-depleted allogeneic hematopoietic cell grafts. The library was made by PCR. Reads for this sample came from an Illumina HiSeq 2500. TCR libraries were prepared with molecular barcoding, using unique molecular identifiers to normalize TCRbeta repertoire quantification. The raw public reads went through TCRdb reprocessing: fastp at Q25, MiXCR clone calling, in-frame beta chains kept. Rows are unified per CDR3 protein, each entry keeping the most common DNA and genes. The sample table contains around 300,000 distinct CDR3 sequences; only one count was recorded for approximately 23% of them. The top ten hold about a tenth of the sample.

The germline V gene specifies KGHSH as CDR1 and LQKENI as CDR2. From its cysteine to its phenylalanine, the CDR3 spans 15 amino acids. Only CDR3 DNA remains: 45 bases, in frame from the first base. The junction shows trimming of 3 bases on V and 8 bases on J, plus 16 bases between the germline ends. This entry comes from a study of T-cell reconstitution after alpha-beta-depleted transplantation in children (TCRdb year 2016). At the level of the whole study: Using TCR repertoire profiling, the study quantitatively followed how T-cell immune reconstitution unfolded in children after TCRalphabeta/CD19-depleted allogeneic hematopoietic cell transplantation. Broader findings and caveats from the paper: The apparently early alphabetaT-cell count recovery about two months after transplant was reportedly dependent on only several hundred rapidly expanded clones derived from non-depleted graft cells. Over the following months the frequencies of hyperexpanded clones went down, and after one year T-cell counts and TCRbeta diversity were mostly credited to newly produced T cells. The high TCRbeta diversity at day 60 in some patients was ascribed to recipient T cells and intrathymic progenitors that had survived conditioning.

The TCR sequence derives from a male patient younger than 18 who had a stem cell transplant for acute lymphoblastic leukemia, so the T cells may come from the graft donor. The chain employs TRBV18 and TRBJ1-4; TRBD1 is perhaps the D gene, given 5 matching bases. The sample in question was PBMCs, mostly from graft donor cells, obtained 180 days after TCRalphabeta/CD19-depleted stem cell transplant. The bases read TGTGCCAGCTCACCTCGGACACGGAGAGGAGAAAAACTGTTTTTT. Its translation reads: CASSPRTRRGEKLFF.